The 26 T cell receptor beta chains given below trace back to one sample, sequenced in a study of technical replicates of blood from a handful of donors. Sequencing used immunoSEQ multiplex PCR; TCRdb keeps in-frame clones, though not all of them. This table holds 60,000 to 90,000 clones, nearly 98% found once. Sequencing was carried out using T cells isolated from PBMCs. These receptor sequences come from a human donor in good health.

The CDR3 is CASTTRRQHPYEQYF. The CDR3 region has the DNA TGTGCCTCTACTACCCGGAGACAGCACCCCTACGAGCAGTACTTC. The chain is built from TRBV30 and TRBJ2-7, with D possibly TRBD1 on 5 matching bases. V lost 7 bases to trimming and J lost 2 bases, with 21 bases between them. Germline CDR1 is GTSNPN and CDR2 is SVGIG (reference sequence). The CDR3 spans 15 residues.

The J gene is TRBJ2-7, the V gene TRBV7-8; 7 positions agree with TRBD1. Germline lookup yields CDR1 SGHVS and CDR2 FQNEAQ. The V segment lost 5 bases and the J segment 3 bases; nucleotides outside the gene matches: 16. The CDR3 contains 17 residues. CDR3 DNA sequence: TGTGCCAGCAGCCCCCAAGGGCGACAGGGTCAACGCTACGAGCAGTACTTC. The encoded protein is CASSPQGRQGQRYEQYF.

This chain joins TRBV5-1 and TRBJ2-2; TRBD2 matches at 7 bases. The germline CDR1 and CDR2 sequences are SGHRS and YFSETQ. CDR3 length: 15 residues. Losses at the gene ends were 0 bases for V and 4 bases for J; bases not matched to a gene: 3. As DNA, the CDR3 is TGCGCCAGCAGCTTGGCCGGGGAGGGCACCGGGGAGCTGTTTTTT. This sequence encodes CASSLAGEGTGELFF. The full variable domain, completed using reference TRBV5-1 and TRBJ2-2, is KAGVTQTPRYLIKTRGQQVTLSCSPISGHRSVSWYQQTPGQGLQFLFEYFSETQRNKGNFPGRFSGRQFSNSRSEMNVSTLELGDSALYLCASSLAGEGTGELFFGEGSRLTVL.

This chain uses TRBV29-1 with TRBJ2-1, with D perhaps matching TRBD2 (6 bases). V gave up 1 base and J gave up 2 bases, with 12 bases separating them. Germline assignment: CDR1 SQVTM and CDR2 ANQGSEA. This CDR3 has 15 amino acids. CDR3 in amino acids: CSVEARGGTYNEQFF. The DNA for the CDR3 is TGCAGCGTTGAAGCGAGGGGAGGCACCTACAATGAGCAGTTCTTC.

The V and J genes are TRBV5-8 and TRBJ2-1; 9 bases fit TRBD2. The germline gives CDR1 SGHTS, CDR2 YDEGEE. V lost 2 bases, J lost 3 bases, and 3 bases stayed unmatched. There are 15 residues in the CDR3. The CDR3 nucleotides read TGTGCCAGCAGCTTCCCGACTAGCGGCTACAATGAGCAGTTCTTC. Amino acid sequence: CASSFPTSGYNEQFF.

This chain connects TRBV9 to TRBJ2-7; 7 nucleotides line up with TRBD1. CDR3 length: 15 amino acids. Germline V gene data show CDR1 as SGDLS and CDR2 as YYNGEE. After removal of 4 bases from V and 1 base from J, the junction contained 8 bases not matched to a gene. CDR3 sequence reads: CASSTSGGQSYEQYF. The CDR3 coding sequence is TGTGCCAGCAGCACGTCAGGGGGACAATCCTACGAGCAGTACTTC.

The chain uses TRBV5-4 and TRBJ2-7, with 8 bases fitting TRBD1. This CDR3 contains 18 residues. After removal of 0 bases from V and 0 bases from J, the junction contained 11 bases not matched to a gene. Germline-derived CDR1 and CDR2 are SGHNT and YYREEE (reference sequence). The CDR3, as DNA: TGTGCCAGCAGCTTGGATATTAGTTGGGGACAGGTCTCCTACGAGCAGTACTTC. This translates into CASSLDISWGQVSYEQYF.

The CDR3 sequence: CASRTPGMDYGYTF. Here the CDR3 DNA reads TGTGCCAGCCGAACCCCAGGGATGGACTATGGCTACACCTTC. The chain links TRBV6-5 to TRBJ1-2, with a possible D match to TRBD1 (5 bases). The ends were cut back, 8 bases at V and 3 bases at J, with 16 bases in the middle. The CDR3 contains 14 residues. Per germline, CDR1 MNHEY and CDR2 SVGAGI.

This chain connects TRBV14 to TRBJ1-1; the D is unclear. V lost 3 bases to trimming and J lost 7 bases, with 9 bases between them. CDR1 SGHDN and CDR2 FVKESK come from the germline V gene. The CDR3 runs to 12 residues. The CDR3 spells CASSHQTGEAFF. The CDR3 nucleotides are TGTGCCAGCAGCCACCAAACGGGTGAAGCTTTCTTT.

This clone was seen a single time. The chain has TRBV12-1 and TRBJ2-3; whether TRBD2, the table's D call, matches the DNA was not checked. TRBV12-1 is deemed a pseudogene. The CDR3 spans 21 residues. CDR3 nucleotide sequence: TGTGCCAGCAGCCAAAACGGGACTAGCGGGGTCATGAACCCTAGCACAGATACGCAGTATTTT. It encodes CASSQNGTSGVMNPSTDTQYF.

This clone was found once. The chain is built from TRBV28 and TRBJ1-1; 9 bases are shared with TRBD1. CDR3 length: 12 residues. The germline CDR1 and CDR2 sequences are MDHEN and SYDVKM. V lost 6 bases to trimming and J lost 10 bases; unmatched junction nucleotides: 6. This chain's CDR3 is CASSTGGRLAFF. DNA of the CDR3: TGTGCCAGCAGCACAGGGGGCAGGTTAGCTTTCTTT.

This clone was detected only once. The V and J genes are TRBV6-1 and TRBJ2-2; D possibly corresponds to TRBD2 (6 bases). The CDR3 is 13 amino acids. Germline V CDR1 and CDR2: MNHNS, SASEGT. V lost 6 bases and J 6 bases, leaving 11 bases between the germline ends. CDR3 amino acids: CASRLGGPGELFF. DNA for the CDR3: TGTGCCAGCAGATTGGGGGGACCCGGGGAGCTGTTTTTT.

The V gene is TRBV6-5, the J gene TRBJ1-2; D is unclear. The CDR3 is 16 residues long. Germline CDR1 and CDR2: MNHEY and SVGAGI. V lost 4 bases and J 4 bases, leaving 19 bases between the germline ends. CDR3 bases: TGTGCCAGCAGTTTTAACGGAGAAATCTCGGGCTATGGCTACACCTTC. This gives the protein CASSFNGEISGYGYTF.

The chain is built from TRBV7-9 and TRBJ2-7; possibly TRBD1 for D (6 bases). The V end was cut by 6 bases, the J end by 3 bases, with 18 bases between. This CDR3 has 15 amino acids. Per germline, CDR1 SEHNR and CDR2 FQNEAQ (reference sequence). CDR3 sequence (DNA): TGTGCCAGCAGTCCACTCCAGGGGAGCCTCTACGAGCAGTACTTC. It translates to CASSPLQGSLYEQYF.

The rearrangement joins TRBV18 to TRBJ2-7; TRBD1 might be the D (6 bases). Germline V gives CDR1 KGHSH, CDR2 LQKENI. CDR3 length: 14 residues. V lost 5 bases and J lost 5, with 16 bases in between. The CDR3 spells CASSYTGPGNEQYF. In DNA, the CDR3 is TGTGCCAGCTCATACACAGGGCCTGGAAACGAGCAGTACTTC.

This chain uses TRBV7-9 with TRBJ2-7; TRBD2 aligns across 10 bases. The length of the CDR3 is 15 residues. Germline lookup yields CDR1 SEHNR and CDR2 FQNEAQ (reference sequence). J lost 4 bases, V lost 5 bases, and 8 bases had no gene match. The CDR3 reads CASSPRPTSGYEQYF. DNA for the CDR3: TGTGCCAGCAGCCCCCGACCGACTAGCGGGTACGAGCAGTACTTC. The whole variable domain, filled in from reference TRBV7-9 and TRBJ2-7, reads DTGVSQNPRHKITKRGQNVTFRCDPISEHNRLYWYRQTLGQGPEFLTYFQNEAQLEKSRLLSDRFSAERPKGSFSTLEIQRTEQGDSAMYLCASSPRPTSGYEQYFGPGTRLTVT.

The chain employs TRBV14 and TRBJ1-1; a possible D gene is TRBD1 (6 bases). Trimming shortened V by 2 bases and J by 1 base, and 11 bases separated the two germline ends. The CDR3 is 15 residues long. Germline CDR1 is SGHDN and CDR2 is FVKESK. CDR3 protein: CASSQTLTGNTEAFF. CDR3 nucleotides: TGTGCCAGCAGCCAAACCCTGACAGGGAACACTGAAGCTTTCTTT.

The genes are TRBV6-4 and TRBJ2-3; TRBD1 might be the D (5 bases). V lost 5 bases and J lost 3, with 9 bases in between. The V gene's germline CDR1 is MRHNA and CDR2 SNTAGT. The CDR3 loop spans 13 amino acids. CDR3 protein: CASSYGATDTQYF. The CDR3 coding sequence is TGTGCCAGCAGTTATGGGGCAACAGATACGCAGTATTTT.

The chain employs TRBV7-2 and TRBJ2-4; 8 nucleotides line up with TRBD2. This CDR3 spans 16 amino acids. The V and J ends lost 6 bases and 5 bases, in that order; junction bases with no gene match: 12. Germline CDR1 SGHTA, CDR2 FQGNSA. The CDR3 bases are TGTGCCAGCAGAAAAATTCTCGGGGGGGCGGAAAACATTCAGTACTTC. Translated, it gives CASRKILGGAENIQYF.

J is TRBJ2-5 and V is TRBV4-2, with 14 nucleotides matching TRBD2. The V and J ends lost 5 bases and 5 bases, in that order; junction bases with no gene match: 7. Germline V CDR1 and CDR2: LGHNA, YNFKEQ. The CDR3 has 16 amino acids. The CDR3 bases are TGTGCCAGCAGCGCCCGACTAGCGGGGGGGCTGGAGACCCAGTACTTC. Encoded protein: CASSARLAGGLETQYF.

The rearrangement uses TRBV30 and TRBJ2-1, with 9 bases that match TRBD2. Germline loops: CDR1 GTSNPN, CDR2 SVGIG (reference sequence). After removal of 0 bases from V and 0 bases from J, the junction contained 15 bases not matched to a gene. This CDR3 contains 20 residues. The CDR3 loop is CAWSVRSAGGLLSSYNEQFF. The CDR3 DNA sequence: TGTGCCTGGAGTGTACGGAGTGCGGGGGGGCTCCTTAGCTCCTACAATGAGCAGTTCTTC.

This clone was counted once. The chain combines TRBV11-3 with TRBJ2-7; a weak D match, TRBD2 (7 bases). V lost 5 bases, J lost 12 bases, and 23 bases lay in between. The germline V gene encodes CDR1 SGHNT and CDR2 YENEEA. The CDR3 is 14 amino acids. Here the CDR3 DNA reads TGTGCCAGCAGCCTGGGAAGGACGGGGGGCCAGGGGTACTTC. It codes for CASSLGRTGGQGYF.

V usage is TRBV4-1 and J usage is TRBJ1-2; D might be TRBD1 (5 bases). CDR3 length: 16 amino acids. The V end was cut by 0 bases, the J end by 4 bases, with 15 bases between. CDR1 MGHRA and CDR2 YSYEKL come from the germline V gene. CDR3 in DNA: TGCGCCAGCAGCCAAGATAGGACCGGGGGAAGCTATGGCTACACCTTC. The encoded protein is CASSQDRTGGSYGYTF.

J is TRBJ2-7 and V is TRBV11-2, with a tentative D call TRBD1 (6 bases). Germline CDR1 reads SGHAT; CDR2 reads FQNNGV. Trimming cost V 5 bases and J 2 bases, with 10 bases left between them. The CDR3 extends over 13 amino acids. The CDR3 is CASSTGHTYEQYF. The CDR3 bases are TGTGCCAGCAGCACGGGACATACCTACGAGCAGTACTTC.

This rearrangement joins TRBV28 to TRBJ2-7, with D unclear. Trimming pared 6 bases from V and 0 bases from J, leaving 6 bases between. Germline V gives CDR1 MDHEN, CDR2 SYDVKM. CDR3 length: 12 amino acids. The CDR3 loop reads CASSPFSYEQYF. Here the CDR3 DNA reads TGTGCCAGCAGCCCATTCTCCTACGAGCAGTACTTC. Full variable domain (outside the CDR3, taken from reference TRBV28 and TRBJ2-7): DVKVTQSSRYLVKRTGEKVFLECVQDMDHENMFWYRQDPGLGLRLIYFSYDVKMKEKGDIPEGYSVSREKKERFSLILESASTNQTSMYLCASSPFSYEQYFGPGTRLTVT.

The CDR3 coding sequence is TGTGCCAGCAGCTTAGACATAGCCAAAAACATTCAGTACTTC. Translating gives CASSLDIAKNIQYF. The J gene is TRBJ2-4, the V gene TRBV7-9; D uncertain. This CDR3 contains 14 residues. The V end lost 1 base, the J end lost 0 bases, and 4 bases lay between the germline ends. From germline, CDR1 is SEHNR and CDR2 FQNEAQ (reference sequence).